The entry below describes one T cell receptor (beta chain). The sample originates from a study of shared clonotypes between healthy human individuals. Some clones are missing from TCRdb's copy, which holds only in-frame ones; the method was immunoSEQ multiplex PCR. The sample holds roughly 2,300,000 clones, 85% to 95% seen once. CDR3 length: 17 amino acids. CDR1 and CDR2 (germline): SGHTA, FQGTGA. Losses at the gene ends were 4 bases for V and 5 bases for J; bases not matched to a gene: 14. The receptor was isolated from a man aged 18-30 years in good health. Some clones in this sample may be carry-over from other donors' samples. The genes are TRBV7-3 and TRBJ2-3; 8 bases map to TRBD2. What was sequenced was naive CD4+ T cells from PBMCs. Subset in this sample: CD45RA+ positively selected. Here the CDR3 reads CASSSRFSSGSEDTQYF. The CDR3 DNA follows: TGTGCCAGCAGCTCCCGATTTTCGAGCGGGAGCGAAGATACGCAGTATTTT.